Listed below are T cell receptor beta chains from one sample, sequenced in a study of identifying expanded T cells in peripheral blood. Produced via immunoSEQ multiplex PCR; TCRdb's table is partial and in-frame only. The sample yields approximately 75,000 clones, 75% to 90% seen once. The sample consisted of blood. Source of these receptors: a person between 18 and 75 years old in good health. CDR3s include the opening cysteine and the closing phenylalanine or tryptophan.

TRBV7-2	CASSFRGLPIWDYEQYF
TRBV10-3	CAITGGPDTGELFF
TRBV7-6	CASSFPGAASNQPQHF
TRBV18	CASSPGQLNEKLFF
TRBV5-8	CASSGTANQPQHF
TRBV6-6	CASSYSDRAGNTIYF
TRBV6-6	CASSPTGVPNTGELFF
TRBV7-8	CASSLGRGREPQHF
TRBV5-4	CASSRGTGLNEQFF
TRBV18	CASSPWTKQTQYF
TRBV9	CASSDRQGLNTGELFF
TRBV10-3	CAISETQGETQYF
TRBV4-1	CASSHKMGKEMNTEAFF
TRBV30	CAWSQQGASGYTF
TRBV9	CASSVGGLAGPYNEQFF
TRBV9	CASSVGVGYYEQYF
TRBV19	CASSTGPQMGSYNEQFF
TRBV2	CASSDSGSGRPHEQYF
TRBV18	CASSLDPSYGYTF
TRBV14	CASRAAGTGELFF
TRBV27	CASSRNRVSGANVLTF
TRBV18	CASSPPSWETQYF
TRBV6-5	CASSYSFQLNEQFF
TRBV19	CASSRGTSGGATDTQYF
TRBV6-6	CASSLRTDSPLHF
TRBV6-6	CASSLLHGSFNQPQHF
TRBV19	CASSIGSGIYEQYF
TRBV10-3	CATTRDRGEKLFF
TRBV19	CASSDDRAEKLFF
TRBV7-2	CASSSPRGGSADTQYF
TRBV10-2	CASLREVSTEAFF
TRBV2	CASSPTASNEKLFF
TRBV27	CASSLGGKAFF
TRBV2	CASKVFMNTEAFF
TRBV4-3	CASSPVTGTGVQYF
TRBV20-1	CSAIGSEQYF
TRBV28	CASSSPPDSSGGNTIYF
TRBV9	CASSGRGESTDTQYF
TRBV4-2	CASSQGAGLREETQYF
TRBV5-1	CASSLAGLAGAGTDTQYF
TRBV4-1	CASSQVGLSGAFF
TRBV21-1	CASSQETNQPQHF
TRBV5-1	CASSPLEVRSTDTQYF
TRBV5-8	CASSYSLGTEAFF
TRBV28	CASSVRDLQYF
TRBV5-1	CASSADSQWGTEAFF
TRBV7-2	CASSPNGPSGTQYF